The entry below describes one T cell receptor beta chain. In TCRdb, the 5' RACE reads were re-called with MiXCR into one record per CDR3 protein. The sample includes around 53,000 distinct CDR3 sequences, roughly 14% of them seen just once. These data originate in a study of T cells of healthy individuals. The V and J ends lost 1 base and 4 bases respectively, with 17 bases between them. Germline CDR1 is DFQATT and CDR2 is SNEGSKA (reference sequence). The CDR3 sequence is 16 residues long. This chain joins TRBV20-1 and TRBJ2-1; D uncertain. This receptor was identified in a human donor in good health. The CDR3 reads CSARGLDTAIYNEQFF. The CDR3 DNA reads TGCAGTGCTAGAGGGCTTGACACTGCCATTTACAATGAGCAGTTCTTC.